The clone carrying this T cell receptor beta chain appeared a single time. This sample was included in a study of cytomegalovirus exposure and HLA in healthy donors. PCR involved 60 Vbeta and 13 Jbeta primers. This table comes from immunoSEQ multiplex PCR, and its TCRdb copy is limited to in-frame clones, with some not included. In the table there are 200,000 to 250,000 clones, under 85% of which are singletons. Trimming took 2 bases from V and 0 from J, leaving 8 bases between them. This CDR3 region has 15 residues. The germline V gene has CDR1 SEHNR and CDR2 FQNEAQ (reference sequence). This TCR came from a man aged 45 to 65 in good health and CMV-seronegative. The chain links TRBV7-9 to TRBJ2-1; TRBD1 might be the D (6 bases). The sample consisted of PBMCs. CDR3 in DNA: TGTGCCAGCAGCTTACAGGGGAGCTCCTACAATGAGCAGTTCTTC. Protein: CASSLQGSSYNEQFF.